These 17 T cell receptor beta chains originate from one sample sequenced in a study of identical twins listed by TCRdb under 2016. The method behind the library was 5' RACE. The instrument given in TCRdb is Illumina HiSeq 2000. The public reads were reanalyzed by TCRdb: fastp trimming at Q25, MiXCR alignment, in-frame beta chains only. Every entry covers one CDR3 protein and lists the most common genes and DNA from its rows. The sample table records roughly 350,000 distinct CDR3 sequences; around 9% of these occur just once. Together, the top ten hold approximately 8.9% of the sample. Sequenced: naive T cells sorted from blood. What this sample's cell subset or site label stands for: cells isolated with a human naive T-cell isolation kit. All receptors derive from a woman between 50 and 59 years old in good health.

The J gene is TRBJ2-1, the V gene TRBV3-1; a possible D gene is TRBD2 (6 bases). Germline CDR1 LGHDT, CDR2 YNNKEL (reference sequence). This CDR3 region has 15 residues. The V and J ends lost 1 base and 1 base respectively, with 8 bases between them. CDR3 sequence reads: CASSQARESYNEQFF. The CDR3 region has the DNA TGTGCCAGCAGCCAAGCCCGGGAGTCCTACAATGAGCAGTTCTTC.

The V gene is TRBV6-5, the J gene TRBJ2-3; unclear D gene. The germline V gene has CDR1 MNHEY and CDR2 SVGAGI. There are 15 residues in the CDR3. V lost 2 bases and J 1 base, leaving 10 bases between the germline ends. The CDR3 nucleotides are TGTGCCAGCAGTTACGTAGGTCTTCGCACAGATACGCAGTATTTT. This sequence encodes CASSYVGLRTDTQYF.

The chain couples TRBV12-5 to TRBJ2-7; TRBD2 is a possible D gene (6 bases). Per the germline V gene, CDR1 is LGHNT and CDR2 is FRNRAP. The CDR3 has 13 residues. V was trimmed by 6 bases and J by 3 bases, leaving 12 bases between them. The CDR3 is CASGRGEDYEQYV. The CDR3 DNA is TGTGCTAGTGGAAGAGGGGAGGACTACGAGCAGTACGTC.

This clonotype was seen at least ten times. The V gene is TRBV10-3, the J gene TRBJ2-1; no definite D call. The CDR3 runs to 13 residues. Germline V gene lookup returns CDR1 ENHRY and CDR2 SYGVKD. Trimming cost V 4 bases and J 8 bases, with 12 bases left between them. CDR3 sequence (DNA): TGTGCCATCAGTGGCAGTTTTCCCGATGAGCAGTTCTTC. This sequence encodes CAISGSFPDEQFF.

Many counts were recorded for this clonotype. The V gene is TRBV5-1, the J gene TRBJ1-3, with 7 bases matching TRBD1. V lost 0 bases, J lost 0 bases, and 3 bases stayed unmatched. In germline, CDR1 is SGHRS, CDR2 YFSETQ. The CDR3 runs 16 residues. For the CDR3, the DNA is TGCGCCAGCAGCTTGGAGGGGGCCTTCTCTGGAAACACCATATATTTT. Amino acid sequence: CASSLEGAFSGNTIYF. Filled out from reference TRBV5-1 and TRBJ1-3, the complete variable domain reads KAGVTQTPRYLIKTRGQQVTLSCSPISGHRSVSWYQQTPGQGLQFLFEYFSETQRNKGNFPGRFSGRQFSNSRSEMNVSTLELGDSALYLCASSLEGAFSGNTIYFGEGSWLTVV.

This clonotype was observed at least ten times. The CDR3 region is CASRLAGNNEQFF. In DNA, the CDR3 is TGTGCCAGCAGACTAGCGGGGAACAATGAGCAGTTCTTC. This rearrangement joins TRBV19 to TRBJ2-1, with 11 bases matching TRBD2. The J segment lost 5 bases and the V segment lost 9 bases, leaving 3 bases of the junction unmatched. CDR1 is LNHDA, CDR2 SQIVND, per germline (reference sequence). The CDR3 is made up of 13 amino acids.

In this sample, this clonotype turned up a few times. This chain joins TRBV11-1 and TRBJ2-2; 7 nucleotides align to TRBD1. J lost 3 bases, V lost 4 bases, and 5 bases had no gene match. The V gene's germline CDR1 is SGHAT and CDR2 FQDESV (reference sequence). The CDR3 contains 15 residues. CDR3 in amino acids: CASSSRDSHTGELFF. The CDR3 region has the DNA TGTGCCAGCAGCTCCCGGGACAGCCACACCGGGGAGCTGTTTTTT.

This clonotype appeared many times. The V and J genes are TRBV12-3 or TRBV12-4 and TRBJ2-7; 8 nucleotides match TRBD2. CDR3 length: 13 residues. The V and J ends lost 2 bases and 5 bases, in that order; junction bases with no gene match: 2. The CDR3 loop is CASSLKAGDEQYF. Here the CDR3 DNA reads TGTGCCAGCAGTTTAAAAGCGGGAGACGAGCAGTACTTC.

Ten or more counts support this clonotype. The CDR3 reads CSVVLGGSNQPQHF. Here the CDR3 DNA reads TGCAGCGTTGTGCTCGGGGGTAGCAATCAGCCCCAGCATTTT. V gene TRBV29-1 combines with J gene TRBJ1-5, with a weak D call TRBD1 (5 bases). Germline-derived CDR1 and CDR2 are SQVTM and ANQGSEA. There are 14 residues in the CDR3. Trimming pared 4 bases from V and 0 bases from J, leaving 10 bases between.

This clonotype was seen many times. The chain employs TRBV13 and TRBJ2-1, with D perhaps matching TRBD1 (5 bases). V dropped 2 bases and J dropped 0 bases, with 17 bases sitting between them. The V gene's germline CDR1 is PRHDT and CDR2 FYEKMQ (reference sequence). The CDR3 has 18 residues. The CDR3 protein is CASSLWTPFPSSYNEQFF. For the CDR3, the DNA is TGTGCCAGCAGCTTATGGACACCTTTTCCAAGCTCCTACAATGAGCAGTTCTTC.

This clonotype was counted at least ten times. The V gene is TRBV5-1, the J gene TRBJ2-1, with D maybe TRBD2 (6 bases). Germline V gene sequence: CDR1 SGHRS, CDR2 YFSETQ. V dropped 1 base and J dropped 2 bases, with 13 bases sitting between them. CDR3 size: 16 residues. In DNA form, the CDR3 reads TGCGCCAGCAGCTTGCGTGGGGGAGGAACCTACAATGAGCAGTTCTTC. Residues: CASSLRGGGTYNEQFF.

The V gene is TRBV11-2, the J gene TRBJ2-7, with 8 bases matching TRBD2. The CDR3 totals 16 residues. Germline lookup yields CDR1 SGHAT and CDR2 FQNNGV. V was pared by 5 bases and J by 2 bases, with 11 bases of the junction left unmatched. CDR3 amino acids: CASSPRGSGDPYEQYF. CDR3 DNA: TGTGCCAGCAGCCCCCGGGGTAGCGGGGATCCCTACGAGCAGTACTTC.

The chain employs TRBV11-2 and TRBJ2-3; D is unclear. The CDR3 extends over 17 amino acids. Germline V gene lookup returns CDR1 SGHAT and CDR2 FQNNGV. Trimming took off 2 bases at V and 0 bases at J, with 15 bases between the two ends. The CDR3 here is CASSLTYPRTSTDTQYF. The CDR3 nucleotides read TGTGCCAGCAGCTTAACCTATCCCAGAACTAGCACAGATACGCAGTATTTT.

This clonotype showed up many times. CDR3 bases: TGTGCCACCAGGACCAGTGGAAACACCATATATTTT. Its translation: CATRTSGNTIYF. The chain has TRBV15 and TRBJ1-3; D gene unclear. V gave up 6 bases and J gave up 3 bases, with 6 bases separating them. Germline V gene lookup returns CDR1 LNHNV and CDR2 YYDKDF (reference sequence). The CDR3 length is 12 residues.

This clonotype came up a few times. This chain uses TRBV14 with TRBJ1-1; D not resolved. V lost 5 bases and J 3 bases, leaving 13 bases between the germline ends. The CDR3 runs 14 residues. Per the germline V gene, CDR1 is SGHDN and CDR2 is FVKESK. The CDR3 nucleotides read TGTGCCAGCAGCTCTAATCTTGGGGACACTGAAGCTTTCTTT. The encoded protein is CASSSNLGDTEAFF.

This clonotype has a handful of counts. The chain is built from TRBV5-1 and TRBJ2-3, with unresolved D. Germline CDR1 SGHRS, CDR2 YFSETQ. This CDR3 comprises 15 residues. Trimming removed 0 bases at V and 5 bases at J, with 13 bases between. The CDR3 bases are TGCGCCAGCAGCTTGGAAAGGCCCCCCGGAGATACGCAGTATTTT. As protein: CASSLERPPGDTQYF.

The chain carries TRBV15 and TRBJ1-1, with D unresolved. The CDR3 loop spans 13 amino acids. The V end lost 1 base, the J end lost 8 bases, and 11 bases lay between the germline ends. Germline CDR1 reads LNHNV; CDR2 reads YYDKDF (reference sequence). The CDR3 region is CATSRALVGEAFF. CDR3 nucleotides: TGTGCCACCAGCAGAGCCTTGGTGGGGGAAGCTTTCTTT.